A single count supports the clone carrying this T cell receptor beta chain. This sample stems from a study of blood T cell repertoires in COVID-19. Study as a whole: COVID-19 samples from acute and convalescent phases originated in the United States, Italy and Spain.

The repertoire was sequenced with immunoSEQ multiplex PCR; TCRdb's copy has only in-frame clones and lacks some. The repertoire includes about 250,000 clones, 65% to 90% of them detected once, and about 8.2% sits in the top ten. Participants reported their clinical history, and cohort assignment relied on those reports. Trimming pared 10 bases from V and 3 bases from J, leaving 18 bases between. There are 14 residues in the CDR3. The germline CDR1 and CDR2 sequences are SNHLY and FYNNEI. The chain employs TRBV2 and TRBJ1-1; no clear D. The origin of this receptor is a woman aged 50 to 60 with acute COVID-19. Specimen: PBMCs or T cells enriched from blood (not recorded which). The CDR3, as DNA: TGTGCCACCCAGATGAGGCGCACGGACACTGAAGCTTTCTTT. Protein sequence: CATQMRRTDTEAFF.